The sequence of this TCR beta chain was determined in a study of blood T cell repertoires in COVID-19. Study-wide context: Nucleic acid was either cDNA or gDNA, and it came from T cells, B-cell-depleted T cells, or PBMCs.

Methods used by the authors: How many nucleated cells were present was estimated from reference gene primer amplification. Sequenced by immunoSEQ multiplex PCR; TCRdb stores in-frame clones only, minus some. V and J calls and clone size are copied from that table; D and trimming were computed from the DNA. The sample lists approximately 50,000 clones; around nine tenths were seen once. Per germline, CDR1 MNHNY and CDR2 SVGAGI (reference sequence). Trimming stripped 3 bases from V and 0 bases from J, with 7 bases between. This CDR3 contains 14 residues. Material for sequencing was peripheral blood. This TCR derives from a middle-aged man with acute or convalescent COVID-19. The V call is TRBV6-6, the J call TRBJ2-3; the D is unclear. The CDR3: CASSYSLSTDTQYF. The CDR3 region has the DNA TGTGCCAGCAGTTATTCCTTAAGCACAGATACGCAGTATTTT.